Presented here are 18 T cell receptor beta chains from one specimen sequenced in a study of shared T cell receptors in the human thymus. Repertoires were generated with immunoSEQ multiplex PCR, while TCRdb's copy carries only in-frame clones and drops some. The sample carries approximately 660,000 clones, roughly 90% recorded once. In addition, the sample was reused for a study of human thymus T cells.

Input material: thymocytes. These receptors were collected from a boy in the first two years of life with a congenital heart defect.

The chain employs TRBV18 and TRBJ2-1; D perhaps matches TRBD2 (5 bases). There are 15 residues in the CDR3. V dropped 2 bases and J dropped 0 bases, with 8 bases sitting between them. Per germline, CDR1 KGHSH and CDR2 LQKENI. The CDR3 DNA follows: TGTGCCAGCTCACCAAGCGGAAGCTCCTACAATGAGCAGTTCTTC. Amino acids: CASSPSGSSYNEQFF.

The chain employs TRBV6-6 and TRBJ2-7; 10 bases line up with TRBD2. This CDR3 has 15 amino acids. The germline V gene has CDR1 MNHNY and CDR2 SVGAGI (reference sequence). The V and J ends lost 4 bases and 3 bases, in that order; junction bases with no gene match: 6. This CDR3 reads CASSFLAGVSYEQYF. The CDR3 nucleotides read TGTGCCAGCAGTTTCCTAGCGGGAGTAAGCTACGAGCAGTACTTC.

This clone was detected only once. The rearrangement joins TRBV6-6 to TRBJ1-1, with a tentative D call TRBD1 (6 bases). Germline CDR1 is MNHNY and CDR2 is SVGAGI (reference sequence). Trimming removed 6 bases from V and 7 bases from J, with 15 bases in between. The CDR3 is 13 residues long. CDR3 residues: CASRREDRNEAFF. The CDR3 bases are TGTGCCAGCAGGCGTGAGGACAGAAATGAAGCTTTCTTT.

CDR3 coding DNA: TGTGCCAGCAGCCAAGCCGGACCCCCAGGAGGTGGCGCGAACACCGGGGAGCTGTTTTTT. This sequence encodes CASSQAGPPGGGANTGELFF. The J gene is TRBJ2-2, the V gene TRBV14, with D possibly matching TRBD2 (5 bases). Germline values: CDR1 SGHDN, CDR2 FVKESK. This CDR3 spans 20 amino acids. V was pared by 1 base and J by 0 bases, with 21 bases between.

This rearrangement joins TRBV6-1 to TRBJ1-1; D gene ambiguous. The CDR3 runs to 17 residues. V was clipped by 4 bases and J by 4 bases, with 22 bases between them. CDR1 is MNHNS and CDR2 is SASEGT in the germline V gene. In DNA, the CDR3 is TGTGCCAGCAGTGCCTCCAGTACTAGGATGTACGGCACTGAAGCTTTCTTT. Protein: CASSASSTRMYGTEAFF.

The CDR3: CASSPKQGDYGYTF. CDR3 DNA: TGTGCCAGCTCACCCAAGCAGGGGGACTATGGCTACACCTTC. The rearrangement joins TRBV18 to TRBJ1-2, with TRBD1 identical over 7 bases. This CDR3 comprises 14 residues. Germline V gene data show CDR1 as KGHSH and CDR2 as LQKENI. The ends lost 3 bases at V and 3 bases at J; junction bases unmatched: 4.

J is TRBJ2-1 and V is TRBV19; D remains unclear. The CDR3 contains 14 residues. The germline V gene encodes CDR1 LNHDA and CDR2 SQIVND (reference sequence). The germline V and J ends were trimmed by 0 bases and 7 bases, with 10 bases remaining between them. DNA for the CDR3: TGTGCCAGTAGTATAGATTTAGCCGGAAATGAGCAGTTCTTC. This encodes CASSIDLAGNEQFF.

The chain couples TRBV6-4 to TRBJ2-3, with D possibly matching TRBD2 (6 bases). CDR1 MRHNA and CDR2 SNTAGT come from the germline V gene. Trimming took 0 bases from V and 2 from J, leaving 18 bases between them. CDR3 length: 18 residues. As DNA, the CDR3 is TGTGCCAGCAGTGACTCGAGCCTGAGCGGGCTCCCCACAGATACGCAGTATTTT. Translated, it gives CASSDSSLSGLPTDTQYF.

The chain uses TRBV4-2 and TRBJ2-7; 10 bases align to TRBD2. In germline, CDR1 is LGHNA, CDR2 YNFKEQ. The V and J ends lost 1 base and 4 bases, in that order; junction bases with no gene match: 25. The length of the CDR3 is 22 residues. CDR3 residues: CASSQGGLARRAWGHRAYEQYF. The CDR3 bases are TGTGCCAGCAGCCAAGGGGGACTAGCGAGAAGAGCTTGGGGGCATAGAGCATACGAGCAGTACTTC.

The genes are TRBV2 and TRBJ2-7, with TRBD2 matching 8 bases. This CDR3 spans 17 amino acids. The J segment lost 3 bases and the V segment lost 4 bases, leaving 14 bases of the junction unmatched. Germline CDR1 is SNHLY and CDR2 is FYNNEI. The CDR3 region is CASSAGLAHITNYEQYF. The CDR3, as DNA: TGTGCCAGCAGTGCCGGACTAGCCCACATTACCAACTACGAGCAGTACTTC.

The genes are TRBV5-4 and TRBJ1-5, with 9 nucleotides matching TRBD1. J gave up 2 bases and V 2 bases, and 11 bases lay outside the gene matches. In germline, CDR1 is SGHNT, CDR2 YYREEE (reference sequence). CDR3 length: 18 residues. CDR3 sequence: CASSFPGQGPSGNQPQHF. The CDR3 DNA follows: TGTGCCAGCAGCTTCCCGGGACAGGGACCTTCGGGCAATCAGCCCCAGCATTTT.

The chain employs TRBV29-1 and TRBJ2-1; 7 positions match TRBD1. CDR1 and CDR2 (germline): SQVTM, ANQGSEA. There are 14 residues in the CDR3. The CDR3 protein is CTPRAQGETNEQFF. The CDR3 DNA is TGCACCCCCCGTGCGCAGGGGGAAACAAATGAGCAGTTCTTC.

The chain is built from TRBV6-5 and TRBJ2-1; the D is unclear. The CDR3 is 15 residues long. Germline loops: CDR1 MNHEY, CDR2 SVGAGI. The V end was cut by 6 bases, the J end by 6 bases, with 18 bases between. Here the CDR3 reads CASSPRPEGSNEQFF. For the CDR3, the DNA is TGTGCCAGCAGCCCTAGACCAGAAGGCTCCAATGAGCAGTTCTTC.

The V call is TRBV5-5, the J call TRBJ2-7; the D gene is possibly TRBD2 (5 bases). This CDR3 has 17 amino acids. Per the germline V gene, CDR1 is SGHKS and CDR2 is YYEKEE (reference sequence). V was trimmed by 0 bases and J by 2 bases, leaving 18 bases between them. The CDR3 DNA is TGTGCCAGCAGCTTGGTCGGCGTATGGAGCGGAACCTACGAGCAGTACTTC. Protein sequence: CASSLVGVWSGTYEQYF.

The CDR3 bases are TGTGCCAGCAGCTTTTGGGGTGGGGGGGCTGGAAACACCATATATTTT. This gives the protein CASSFWGGGAGNTIYF. J is TRBJ1-3 and V is TRBV7-8; tentatively, D is TRBD1 (5 bases). Germline assignment: CDR1 SGHVS and CDR2 FQNEAQ. The CDR3 runs to 16 residues. V lost 3 bases, J lost 2 bases, and 14 bases lay in between.

V gene TRBV28 combines with J gene TRBJ2-2; TRBD1 aligns across 10 bases. V shed 4 bases, J shed 6 bases, and the junction held 11 bases outside the gene matches. Germline CDR1 is MDHEN and CDR2 is SYDVKM. This CDR3 comprises 17 residues. The CDR3 loop reads CASSSRAGQGGSGELFF. The DNA for the CDR3 is TGTGCCAGCAGTTCTAGGGCTGGACAGGGGGGTTCCGGGGAGCTGTTTTTT.

This clone has only one observation. The J gene is TRBJ2-7, the V gene TRBV7-4; D perhaps matches TRBD2 (6 bases). Per the germline V gene, CDR1 is SGHVT and CDR2 is SQSDAQ. Deletions cut 6 bases from V and 5 bases from J, with 20 bases between. The CDR3 loop spans 15 amino acids. The CDR3 DNA is TGTGCCAGCAGGTCCGGACACACCCGCGGGGACGAGCAGTACTTC. The encoded protein is CASRSGHTRGDEQYF.

J is TRBJ2-1 and V is TRBV25-1, with TRBD2 identical over 8 bases. Germline trimming cut 6 bases from V and 1 base from J; bases unmatched to any gene: 8. This CDR3 has 16 residues. Per the germline V gene, CDR1 is MGHDK and CDR2 is SYGVNS. The CDR3: CASRSSREVSYNEQFF. CDR3 sequence (DNA): TGTGCCAGCAGATCCTCGCGGGAGGTATCCTACAATGAGCAGTTCTTC.